The clone carrying this T cell receptor (beta chain) has just one count. Its specificity is unknown. Germline V CDR1 and CDR2: LNHDA, SQIVND (reference sequence). Trimming shortened V by 5 bases and J by 2 bases, and 18 bases separated the two germline ends. The CDR3 spans 16 residues. This record comes from a study of T cell responses to AZD1222 COVID-19 vaccine. Study conclusions and caveats: Among AZD1222 vaccinees, only 5 to 7 were seropositive at baseline.

The data were produced by immunoSEQ multiplex PCR, yet TCRdb's version contains in-frame clones alone and is incomplete. This sample carries 160,000 or so clones, roughly 94% of them seen once, and the ten largest clones take under 6%. This specimen was peripheral blood, taken 28 days after the second AZD1222 dose. This chain links TRBV19 with TRBJ1-2; TRBD1 is a possible D gene (5 bases). The receptor was isolated from an adult who received the AZD1222 COVID-19 vaccine. CDR3: CASSQVRGGTNYGYTF. CDR3 DNA: TGTGCCAGTAGTCAAGTAAGGGGAGGGACCAACTATGGCTACACCTTC.